This T cell receptor (beta chain) was identified during a study of molecular identifiers for immune sequencing clone quantification. As regards this clonotype: Because it lacks the conserved phenylalanine or tryptophan at the end, this CDR3 is likely a read error.

TCRdb reprocessed the PCR reads via MiXCR and lists one record per CDR3 protein. Here the sample spans 79,000 or so distinct CDR3 sequences, about 23% being singletons. CDR3 length: 18 residues. Trimming cost V 5 bases and J 0 bases, with 17 bases left between them. Germline CDR1 reads LGHNA; CDR2 reads YSLEER. The chain recombines TRBV4-3 with TRBJ2-6; D unresolved. This sequence originates from a human donor in good health. Some libraries in this study had Jurkat cell RNA spiked in. The specimen was naive CD8+ T cells from blood, with Jurkat cell RNA spiked in. Subset indicated: FACS-sorted CD8+CD4-CCR7+CD45RA+ naive T cells. As DNA, the CDR3 is TGCGCCAGCAGCACTACTTTAGGCTTAATCTCTGGGGCCAACGTCCTGACTCTC. It translates to CASSTTLGLISGANVLTL.